The rows below give T cell receptor beta chains drawn from one sample of a study of blood T cell repertoires in COVID-19. Produced via immunoSEQ multiplex PCR; TCRdb's table is partial and in-frame only. The table lists around 110,000 clones, around nine tenths of them singletons, with 4.5% in the top ten. Source material: peripheral blood. The source of these receptors is a man aged 40-50 years with acute or convalescent COVID-19. CDR3s include the opening cysteine and the closing phenylalanine or tryptophan. The order of the fields is D gene, V gene, J gene, clone size, CDR3 DNA, CDR3 protein. A D gene is named only where the DNA matches it firmly. Only some rows state a clone size, as once, few, many or a class for expanded clones.

d_gene: -
v_gene: TRBV28
j_gene: TRBJ1-1
abundance: -
CDR3nt: TGTGCCAGCAGCAACCCGGGGGAAGAGACTGAAGCTTTCTTT
CDR3aa: CASSNPGEETEAFF

d_gene: -
v_gene: TRBV7-2
j_gene: TRBJ2-7
abundance: -
CDR3nt: TGTGCCAGCAGCTTAAGGGGGGGTGGGTCCTCCTACGAGCAGTACTTC
CDR3aa: CASSLRGGGSSYEQYF

d_gene: -
v_gene: TRBV28
j_gene: TRBJ1-4
abundance: -
CDR3nt: TGTGCCAGCAGTTCAGGGGCGACTAATGAAAAACTGTTTTTT
CDR3aa: CASSSGATNEKLFF

d_gene: -
v_gene: TRBV13
j_gene: TRBJ1-3
abundance: -
CDR3nt: TGTGCCAGCAGCTTAGAGGGGGTGCACTCTGGAAACACCATATATTTT
CDR3aa: CASSLEGVHSGNTIYF

d_gene: -
v_gene: TRBV30
j_gene: TRBJ2-3
abundance: -
CDR3nt: TGTGCCTGGACAATAATACGGGGGGATACGCAGTATTTT
CDR3aa: CAWTIIRGDTQYF

d_gene: -
v_gene: TRBV5-6
j_gene: TRBJ2-5
abundance: -
CDR3nt: TGTGCCAGCAGCCAACGGGGGACCCAGTACTTC
CDR3aa: CASSQRGTQYF

d_gene: TRBD2
v_gene: TRBV15
j_gene: TRBJ2-2
abundance: -
CDR3nt: TGTGCCACCAGCAGAGATGGGACTAGCGGGAGGGCAATGACCGGGGAGCTGTTTTTT
CDR3aa: CATSRDGTSGRAMTGELFF

d_gene: TRBD1
v_gene: TRBV4-3
j_gene: TRBJ2-1
abundance: -
CDR3nt: TGCGCCAGCAGCTTAAGGGACAGATCCTACAATGAGCAGTTCTTC
CDR3aa: CASSLRDRSYNEQFF

d_gene: TRBD1
v_gene: TRBV11-2
j_gene: TRBJ1-5
abundance: -
CDR3nt: TGTGCCAGCAGCCCCCTGACAGGGGGGGATCAGCCCCAGCATTTT
CDR3aa: CASSPLTGGDQPQHF

d_gene: TRBD2
v_gene: TRBV30
j_gene: TRBJ2-3
abundance: -
CDR3nt: TGTGCCTGGAGTGTTCGTCGGACTAGCGGGATGGGAGATACGCAGTATTTT
CDR3aa: CAWSVRRTSGMGDTQYF

d_gene: -
v_gene: TRBV6-2/TRBV6-3
j_gene: TRBJ2-7
abundance: -
CDR3nt: TGTGCCAGCAGTTACTCGACGGGTTACGAGCAGTACTTC
CDR3aa: CASSYSTGYEQYF

d_gene: -
v_gene: TRBV30
j_gene: TRBJ2-1
abundance: -
CDR3nt: TGTGCCTGGAGTGGCAGGGAGGCAAGAAAGTTCTTC
CDR3aa: CAWSGREARKFF

d_gene: -
v_gene: TRBV3-1/TRBV3-2
j_gene: TRBJ1-1
abundance: -
CDR3nt: TGTGCCAGCAGCCAACCACCGGGACTTGAAGCTTTCTTT
CDR3aa: CASSQPPGLEAFF

d_gene: -
v_gene: TRBV5-1
j_gene: TRBJ1-2
abundance: once
CDR3nt: TGCGCCAGCAGCTTACCGGGACGGGGGAATGGCTACACCTTC
CDR3aa: CASSLPGRGNGYTF

d_gene: TRBD1
v_gene: TRBV10-1
j_gene: TRBJ1-1
abundance: -
CDR3nt: TGCGCCAGCAGTGAAGGACAGGGGGCGGCTGAAGCTTTCTTT
CDR3aa: CASSEGQGAAEAFF

d_gene: -
v_gene: TRBV27
j_gene: TRBJ2-7
abundance: -
CDR3nt: TGTGCCAGCAGTTTTAGCAGGGATCGTGAGCAGTACTTC
CDR3aa: CASSFSRDREQYF

d_gene: TRBD1
v_gene: TRBV18
j_gene: TRBJ1-5
abundance: -
CDR3nt: TGTGCCAGCTCAAGGGACAGGGGGTCAAATCAGCCCCAGCATTTT
CDR3aa: CASSRDRGSNQPQHF

d_gene: TRBD1
v_gene: TRBV10-3
j_gene: TRBJ1-1
abundance: -
CDR3nt: TGTGCCATCAGTCGGGCAGGGGGTAACACTGAAGCTTTCTTT
CDR3aa: CAISRAGGNTEAFF

d_gene: -
v_gene: TRBV3-1/TRBV3-2
j_gene: TRBJ1-4
abundance: -
CDR3nt: TGTGCCAGCAGCCAGATGGCGGGAACTAATGAAAAACTGTTTTTT
CDR3aa: CASSQMAGTNEKLFF

d_gene: TRBD2
v_gene: TRBV3-1/TRBV3-2
j_gene: TRBJ2-2
abundance: -
CDR3nt: TGTGCCAGCAGCTTTCTAGCGGGAGGTCGGACCGGGGAGCTGTTTTTT
CDR3aa: CASSFLAGGRTGELFF

d_gene: TRBD1
v_gene: TRBV30
j_gene: TRBJ1-2
abundance: -
CDR3nt: TGTGCCTGGAGTACCTCGACAGGGGTTGTTGGCTACACCTTC
CDR3aa: CAWSTSTGVVGYTF

d_gene: -
v_gene: TRBV6-2/TRBV6-3
j_gene: TRBJ2-7
abundance: once
CDR3nt: TGTGCCAGCAGTTCGTCCGAGGGCTACGAGCAGTACTTC
CDR3aa: CASSSSEGYEQYF

d_gene: -
v_gene: TRBV14
j_gene: TRBJ1-1
abundance: -
CDR3nt: TGTGCCAGCAGCCCCAATGGGCAGGGTAGAGCTTTCTTT
CDR3aa: CASSPNGQGRAFF

d_gene: -
v_gene: TRBV4-1
j_gene: TRBJ1-2
abundance: -
CDR3nt: TGCGCCAGCAGCGAGACACAGGAGACTAACTATGGCTACACCTTC
CDR3aa: CASSETQETNYGYTF

d_gene: -
v_gene: TRBV27
j_gene: TRBJ2-7
abundance: -
CDR3nt: TGTGCCAGCAGCTTAGGACTGACCTACGAGCAGTACTTC
CDR3aa: CASSLGLTYEQYF

d_gene: -
v_gene: TRBV5-1
j_gene: TRBJ1-2
abundance: -
CDR3nt: TGCGCCAGCAGCTTGGCAAGCCCTTATGGCTACACCTTC
CDR3aa: CASSLASPYGYTF

d_gene: -
v_gene: TRBV30
j_gene: TRBJ1-1
abundance: -
CDR3nt: TGTGCCTGGAGTCCAAGAGACTCTGAAGCTTTCTTT
CDR3aa: CAWSPRDSEAFF

d_gene: TRBD1
v_gene: TRBV6-6
j_gene: TRBJ1-2
abundance: -
CDR3nt: TGTGCCAGCAGTACGGACAGGGGGACCTATGGCTACACCTTC
CDR3aa: CASSTDRGTYGYTF

d_gene: -
v_gene: TRBV6-5
j_gene: TRBJ1-1
abundance: -
CDR3nt: TGTGCCAGCAGTTACACGGGTTCGGGGACTGAAGCTTTCTTT
CDR3aa: CASSYTGSGTEAFF

d_gene: TRBD1
v_gene: TRBV12-3/TRBV12-4
j_gene: TRBJ1-2
abundance: -
CDR3nt: TGTGCCAGCAGTCCCAGACAGGGCTATGGCTACACCTTC
CDR3aa: CASSPRQGYGYTF

d_gene: -
v_gene: TRBV11-2
j_gene: TRBJ2-7
abundance: -
CDR3nt: TGTGCCAGCAGCCATGGCCCTAACCTCGGGTACGAGCAGTACTTC
CDR3aa: CASSHGPNLGYEQYF

d_gene: -
v_gene: TRBV7-9
j_gene: TRBJ2-3
abundance: -
CDR3nt: TGTGCCAGCAGCTTCAGGGAAGATACGCAGTATTTT
CDR3aa: CASSFREDTQYF

d_gene: -
v_gene: TRBV27
j_gene: TRBJ1-1
abundance: -
CDR3nt: TGTGCCAGCAGTGTGGGCGGGATATTAAACACTGAAGCTTTCTTT
CDR3aa: CASSVGGILNTEAFF

d_gene: -
v_gene: TRBV19
j_gene: TRBJ1-2
abundance: -
CDR3nt: TGTGCCAGTAGTATAGGACAGCCCTATGGCTACACCTTC
CDR3aa: CASSIGQPYGYTF

d_gene: -
v_gene: TRBV6-5
j_gene: TRBJ2-7
abundance: few
CDR3nt: TGTGCCAGCAGAAACAGCTACGAGCAGTACTTC
CDR3aa: CASRNSYEQYF

d_gene: -
v_gene: TRBV7-9
j_gene: TRBJ1-1
abundance: -
CDR3nt: TGTGCCAGCAGCCGTCAGGGCGAGAGGACTGAAGCTTTCTTT
CDR3aa: CASSRQGERTEAFF

d_gene: -
v_gene: TRBV12-3/TRBV12-4
j_gene: TRBJ2-7
abundance: -
CDR3nt: TGTGCCAGCAGTTTTCAGGGGCAGGGCGAGCAGTACTTC
CDR3aa: CASSFQGQGEQYF

d_gene: TRBD1
v_gene: TRBV9
j_gene: TRBJ1-1
abundance: -
CDR3nt: TGTGCCAGCAGCGTAGTGCCAGGGGGAAGTAGGAACACTGAAGCTTTCTTT
CDR3aa: CASSVVPGGSRNTEAFF

d_gene: TRBD2
v_gene: TRBV11-1
j_gene: TRBJ2-1
abundance: -
CDR3nt: TGTGCCAGCAGCCCACACGGACTAGTACTTGAGCAGTTCTTC
CDR3aa: CASSPHGLVLEQFF

d_gene: TRBD1
v_gene: TRBV19
j_gene: TRBJ1-1
abundance: -
CDR3nt: TGTGCCAGTAGTGTCCAGGGGGCGCGGGAAGCTTTCTTT
CDR3aa: CASSVQGAREAFF